A selection of T cell receptor beta chains follows, all from one sample in a study of CD8 T cells in Susac syndrome. MiXCR, run by TCRdb on the immunoSEQ multiplex PCR reads, gives a single entry per CDR3 protein. Of hundreds of thousands of distinct CDR3 sequences in the sample, 94% were seen once. Sequences were obtained from CD4+ T cells from PBMCs. These receptor sequences come from a human donor with Susac syndrome. Both conserved end residues are part of each CDR3. Each record gives: V gene, J gene, clone size, D gene, CDR3 DNA, CDR3 protein. A D gene is named only where the DNA matches it firmly. Expanded clones get a size class; other rows say once, few or many, or leave the size out.

TRBV4-2	TRBJ1-6	-	-	TGTGCCAGCAGCCAAGATGGGGGGGCCAATAATTCACCCCTCCACTTT	CASSQDGGANNSPLHF
TRBV5-4	TRBJ2-3	-	TRBD1	TGTGCCAGCAGCTCGACAGGGGTCGATACGCAGTATTTT	CASSSTGVDTQYF
TRBV30	TRBJ1-1	-	-	TGTGCCTGGAAGCAGGCGAGGAACACTGAAGCTTTCTTT	CAWKQARNTEAFF
TRBV5-6	TRBJ2-5	-	-	TGTGCCAGCAGCTTCTCGTTGACTTACTTC	CASSFSLTYF
TRBV27	TRBJ2-7	-	-	TGTGCCAGCAGTTTAACCGAGGGCGACGAGCAGTACTTC	CASSLTEGDEQYF
TRBV6-5	TRBJ1-4	-	-	TGTGCCAGCAGCCGGGGTGGTGAAAAACTGTTTTTT	CASSRGGEKLFF
TRBV3-1	TRBJ1-2	-	-	TGTGCCAGCAGCCTCGGGACACACGGCTACACCTTC	CASSLGTHGYTF
TRBV12-3/TRBV12-4	TRBJ1-5	-	-	TGTGCCAGCAGTTCCCACCAGAAGCAGCCCCAGCATTTT	CASSSHQKQPQHF
TRBV5-1	TRBJ1-1	-	-	TGCGCCAGCAGCTTGGCCGCCGGTGGGGGGCTGAACACTGAAGCTTTCTTT	CASSLAAGGGLNTEAFF
TRBV29-1	TRBJ1-6	-	TRBD1	TGCAGCGAAACCCGGGACAGGGCGTTGAATTCACCCCTCCACTTT	CSETRDRALNSPLHF
TRBV2	TRBJ2-6	-	-	TGTGCCAGCAGTACGGGAATTTCTGGGGCCAACGTCCTGACTTTC	CASSTGISGANVLTF
TRBV12-5	TRBJ1-2	-	TRBD1	TGTGCTAGTGGTTTGGGACAGGGGAAGGACTATGGCTACACCTTC	CASGLGQGKDYGYTF
TRBV9	TRBJ1-2	-	TRBD1	TGTGCCAGCAGCGATATCCGTTACGACAGGGACCTATATGGCTACACCTTC	CASSDIRYDRDLYGYTF
TRBV7-2	TRBJ2-2	-	-	TGTGCCAGCAGCTTAAGCCACGGTGGAGTGGAGAACACCGGGGAGCTGTTTTTT	CASSLSHGGVENTGELFF
TRBV30	TRBJ1-1	-	-	TGTGCCTGGAGTGGTGGGACTTCGGGGGACACTGAAGCTTTCTTT	CAWSGGTSGDTEAFF
TRBV20-1	TRBJ2-2	-	-	TGCAGTGCTAGAGTGGAGTCATCCGGGGAGCTGTTTTTT	CSARVESSGELFF
TRBV30	TRBJ1-2	-	-	TGTGCCTGGAGTAGCGACCGGGTAATAGCCTACACCTTC	CAWSSDRVIAYTF
TRBV3-1	TRBJ1-1	-	-	TGTGCCAGCAGCCAAGCCGAGGGGGAAGCTTTCTTT	CASSQAEGEAFF
TRBV6-5	TRBJ1-2	few	TRBD1	TGTGCCAGCAGTCGGACAGGAGAAGGCTACACCTTC	CASSRTGEGYTF
TRBV5-6	TRBJ2-7	-	TRBD1	TGTGCCAGCAATGCCCCGGGACAGGCCTCCTACGAGCAGTACTTC	CASNAPGQASYEQYF
TRBV20-1	TRBJ2-3	-	-	TGCAGTGCTAGTACGGTTAGCACAGATACGCAGTATTTT	CSASTVSTDTQYF
TRBV7-2	TRBJ2-3	-	-	TGTGCCAGCAGCTTAGCGAGGGCTAGCAGTCCTCCCACAGATACGCAGTATTTT	CASSLARASSPPTDTQYF
TRBV20-1	TRBJ1-2	-	TRBD1	TGCAGTGCGCGGACAGGCGACCACTATGGCTACACCTTC	CSARTGDHYGYTF
TRBV20-1	TRBJ2-7	-	TRBD1	TGCAGTGCTAGGGGCAACAGGGGGGCCGCCTACGAGCAGTACTTC	CSARGNRGAAYEQYF
TRBV18	TRBJ1-2	-	-	TGTGCCAGCTCGCCCGAACTTCAGGGAAACTATGGCTACACCTTC	CASSPELQGNYGYTF
TRBV6-2/TRBV6-3	TRBJ1-5	-	-	TGTGCCAGCAGTTACTCGTTGCTCTCCGGACAGCCCAATCAGCCCCAGCATTTT	CASSYSLLSGQPNQPQHF
TRBV5-1	TRBJ1-2	-	-	TGCGCCAGCAGCTCCCCTCCAGGGCATGGCTACACCTTC	CASSSPPGHGYTF
TRBV30	TRBJ1-1	-	-	TGTGCCTGGAGACGACAGCTAATGAACACTGAAGCTTTCTTT	CAWRRQLMNTEAFF
TRBV20-1	TRBJ2-7	-	TRBD1	TGCAGTGCCCTGCTCACAGGGGCGACCTACGAGCAGTACTTC	CSALLTGATYEQYF
TRBV3-1	TRBJ1-2	once	-	TGTGCCAGCTTTGGGGCGAATATTAACTATGGCTACACCTTC	CASFGANINYGYTF
TRBV20-1	TRBJ1-2	-	-	TGCAGTGCGCCCCTCCCAGGGGCTTACAGCTACACCTTC	CSAPLPGAYSYTF
TRBV5-1	TRBJ2-3	-	-	TGCGCCAGCAGCTTGGCCTCATTCTCAGATACGCAGTATTTT	CASSLASFSDTQYF
TRBV7-9	TRBJ2-3	-	TRBD2	TGTGCCAGCAGCTTAGGGTCGCGCGGGGGGTCTACAGATACGCAGTATTTT	CASSLGSRGGSTDTQYF
TRBV24-1	TRBJ2-3	-	-	TGTGCCACCAGTAGCGGACAGAGCACAGATACGCAGTATTTT	CATSSGQSTDTQYF
TRBV5-6	TRBJ1-2	once	-	TGTGCCAGCAGCTTGGGAGTAGAGAACTATGGCTACACCTTC	CASSLGVENYGYTF
TRBV5-1	TRBJ2-3	-	TRBD2	TGCGCCAGCAGCGTTGGACTAGCGGGGAGCACAGATACGCAGTATTTT	CASSVGLAGSTDTQYF
TRBV25-1	TRBJ1-1	-	-	TGTGCCAGCAGTGAATGGGGGACGAGAACTTTCTTT	CASSEWGTRTFF
TRBV7-2	TRBJ1-2	-	-	TGTGCCAGCAGCTTAAGTGGGGGGGATAACTATGGCTACACCTTC	CASSLSGGDNYGYTF
TRBV3-1	TRBJ2-7	-	-	TGTGCCAGCAGCTTCCGACAGTCGACCTACGAGCAGTACTTC	CASSFRQSTYEQYF
TRBV30	TRBJ1-2	-	-	TGTGCCTGGAGTGTCGGTCAGGTCTATGGCTACACCTTC	CAWSVGQVYGYTF
TRBV5-1	TRBJ1-1	few	-	TGCGCCAGCAGCTCCATCCCCCGGGACACTGAAGCTTTCTTT	CASSSIPRDTEAFF
TRBV5-4	TRBJ1-2	-	-	TGTGCCAGCAGCTTGGCCGTGGCGGCCAACTATGGCTACACCTTC	CASSLAVAANYGYTF
TRBV5-6	TRBJ2-2	-	TRBD1	TGTGCCAGCAGCTCAGACAGGGGCCGTTGGACCGGGGAGCTGTTTTTT	CASSSDRGRWTGELFF
TRBV5-1	TRBJ2-7	-	-	TGCGCCAGCAGCTTGGTTGAGAGCTCCTACGAGCAGTACTTC	CASSLVESSYEQYF
TRBV20-1	TRBJ2-5	-	TRBD2	TGCAGTGCTGATCTAGCGGGGGGGCAAGAGACCCAGTACTTC	CSADLAGGQETQYF
TRBV12-3/TRBV12-4	TRBJ2-2	-	-	TGTGCCAGCACCTTAAACACCGGGGAGCTGTTTTTT	CASTLNTGELFF
TRBV5-4	TRBJ1-6	once	-	TGTGCCAGCAGCTTGGCCGGGGATTCACCCCTCCACTTT	CASSLAGDSPLHF
TRBV6-5	TRBJ2-7	-	TRBD1	TGTGCCAGCAGTCCCCGGGACAGACTATACGAGCAGTACTTC	CASSPRDRLYEQYF
TRBV25-1	TRBJ1-2	-	-	TGTGCCAGCAGTGAAACGCACAGTATTAACTATGGCTACACCTTC	CASSETHSINYGYTF
TRBV5-1	TRBJ1-2	-	-	TGCGCCAGCAGCTTGGGTGGCTTCTTTAACTATGGCTACACCTTC	CASSLGGFFNYGYTF
TRBV7-2	TRBJ2-7	-	-	TGTGCCAGCAGCCCCCGGACGTCCTACGAGCAGTACTTC	CASSPRTSYEQYF